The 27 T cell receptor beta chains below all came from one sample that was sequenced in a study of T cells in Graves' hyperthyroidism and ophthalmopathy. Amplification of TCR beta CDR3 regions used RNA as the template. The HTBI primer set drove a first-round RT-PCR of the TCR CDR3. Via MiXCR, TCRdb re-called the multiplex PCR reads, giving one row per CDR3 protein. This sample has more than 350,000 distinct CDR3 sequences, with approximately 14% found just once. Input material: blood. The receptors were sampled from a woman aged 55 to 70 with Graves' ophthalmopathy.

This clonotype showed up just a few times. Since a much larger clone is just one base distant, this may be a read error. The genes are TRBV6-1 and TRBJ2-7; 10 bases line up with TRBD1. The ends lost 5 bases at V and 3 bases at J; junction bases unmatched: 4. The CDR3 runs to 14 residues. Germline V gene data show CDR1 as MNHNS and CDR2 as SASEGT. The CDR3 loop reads CASSRDRGFYEQYF. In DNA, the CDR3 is TGTGCCAGCAGTCGGGACAGGGGTTTCTACGAGCAGTACTTC.

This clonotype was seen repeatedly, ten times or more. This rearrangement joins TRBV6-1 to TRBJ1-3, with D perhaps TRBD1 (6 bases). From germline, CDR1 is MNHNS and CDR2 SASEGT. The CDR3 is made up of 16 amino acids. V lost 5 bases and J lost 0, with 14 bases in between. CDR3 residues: CASSWTELSSGNTIYF. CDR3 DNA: TGTGCCAGCAGTTGGACAGAATTGAGCTCTGGAAACACCATATATTTT.

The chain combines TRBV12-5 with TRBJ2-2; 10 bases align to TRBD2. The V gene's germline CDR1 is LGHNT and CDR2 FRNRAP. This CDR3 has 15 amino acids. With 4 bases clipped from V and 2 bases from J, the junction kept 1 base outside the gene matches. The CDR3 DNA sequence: TGTGCTAGTGGTTCTAGCGGGAGTAACACCGGGGAGCTGTTTTTT. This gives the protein CASGSSGSNTGELFF.

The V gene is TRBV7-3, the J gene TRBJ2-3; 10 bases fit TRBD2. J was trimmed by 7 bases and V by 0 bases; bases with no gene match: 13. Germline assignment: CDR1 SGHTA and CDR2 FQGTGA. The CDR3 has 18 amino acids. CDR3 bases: TGTGCCAGCAGCTTAACAGGGGAGGGGCTAGCGGGAGTTAATACGCAGTATTTT. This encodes CASSLTGEGLAGVNTQYF.

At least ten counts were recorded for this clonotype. CDR3 sequence (DNA): TGTGCCAGCCTCCGGGACAGGGATTACAATGAGCAGTTCTTC. Protein: CASLRDRDYNEQFF. The chain links TRBV12-3 or TRBV12-4 to TRBJ2-1, with 9 positions matching TRBD1. The CDR3 loop spans 14 amino acids. V shed 8 bases and J 4 bases; nucleotides not matched to a gene: 6.

The CDR3 is CASMDSTDTQYF. The CDR3 bases are TGTGCCAGTATGGACAGCACAGATACGCAGTATTTT. The chain combines TRBV19 with TRBJ2-3; D is unclear. The germline V gene has CDR1 LNHDA and CDR2 SQIVND (reference sequence). The CDR3 has 12 amino acids. Trimming left V 7 bases short and J 0 bases short, with 5 bases between.

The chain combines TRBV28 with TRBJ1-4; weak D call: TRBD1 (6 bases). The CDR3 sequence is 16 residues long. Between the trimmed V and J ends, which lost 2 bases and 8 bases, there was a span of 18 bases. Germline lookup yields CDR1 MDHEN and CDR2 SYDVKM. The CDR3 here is CASSLGRMGAREKLFF. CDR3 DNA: TGTGCCAGCAGTTTAGGTCGCATGGGGGCGCGAGAAAAACTGTTTTTT.

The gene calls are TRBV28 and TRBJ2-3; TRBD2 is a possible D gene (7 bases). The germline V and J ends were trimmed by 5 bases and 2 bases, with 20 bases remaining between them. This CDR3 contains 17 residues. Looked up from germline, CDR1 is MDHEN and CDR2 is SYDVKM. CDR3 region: CASSPTGRSGVTDTQYF. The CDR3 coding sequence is TGTGCCAGCAGTCCCACAGGGAGGAGCGGGGTCACAGATACGCAGTATTTT. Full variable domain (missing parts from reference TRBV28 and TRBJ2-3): DVKVTQSSRYLVKRTGEKVFLECVQDMDHENMFWYRQDPGLGLRLIYFSYDVKMKEKGDIPEGYSVSREKKERFSLILESASTNQTSMYLCASSPTGRSGVTDTQYFGPGTRLTVL.

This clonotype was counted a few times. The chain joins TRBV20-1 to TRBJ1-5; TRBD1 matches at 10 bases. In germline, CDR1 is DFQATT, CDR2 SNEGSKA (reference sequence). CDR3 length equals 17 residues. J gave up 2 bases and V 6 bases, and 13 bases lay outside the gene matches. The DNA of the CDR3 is TGCAGTGCGTCGAGCCGGGACAGGGGTCGGGGCAATCAGCCCCAGCATTTT. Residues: CSASSRDRGRGNQPQHF.

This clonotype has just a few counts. The CDR3 region is CASSFTYQETQYF. The DNA for the CDR3 is TGTGCCAGCAGTTTCACGTACCAAGAGACCCAGTACTTC. The chain links TRBV6-1 to TRBJ2-5; D is undetermined. The V gene's germline CDR1 is MNHNS and CDR2 SASEGT. The V end lost 5 bases, the J end lost 0 bases, and 7 bases lay between the germline ends. This CDR3 has 13 residues.

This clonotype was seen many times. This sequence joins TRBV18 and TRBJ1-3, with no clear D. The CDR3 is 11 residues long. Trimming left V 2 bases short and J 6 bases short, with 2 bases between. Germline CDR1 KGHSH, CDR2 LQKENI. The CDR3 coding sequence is TGTGCCAGCTCACCATCAAACACCATATATTTT. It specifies CASSPSNTIYF.

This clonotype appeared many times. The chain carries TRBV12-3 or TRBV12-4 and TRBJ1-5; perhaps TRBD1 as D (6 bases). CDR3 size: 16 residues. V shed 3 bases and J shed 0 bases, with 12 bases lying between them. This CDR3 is CASSLAGTLSNQPQHF. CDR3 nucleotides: TGTGCCAGCAGTTTGGCCGGGACACTTAGCAATCAGCCCCAGCATTTT.

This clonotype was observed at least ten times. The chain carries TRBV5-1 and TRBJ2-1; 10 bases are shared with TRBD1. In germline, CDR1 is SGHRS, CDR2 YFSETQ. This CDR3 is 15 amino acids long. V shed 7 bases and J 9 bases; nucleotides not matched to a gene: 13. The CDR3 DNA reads TGCGCCAGCTGCCCTGGGACAGGGGTCCTTATTGAGCAGTTCTTC. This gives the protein CASCPGTGVLIEQFF.

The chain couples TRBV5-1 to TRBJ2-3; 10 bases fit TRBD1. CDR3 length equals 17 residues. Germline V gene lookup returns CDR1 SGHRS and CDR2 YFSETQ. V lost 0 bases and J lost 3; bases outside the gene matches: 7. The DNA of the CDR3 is TGCGCCAGCAGCTTGGCCGGGACAGGGGCTTTAACAGATACGCAGTATTTT. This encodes CASSLAGTGALTDTQYF.

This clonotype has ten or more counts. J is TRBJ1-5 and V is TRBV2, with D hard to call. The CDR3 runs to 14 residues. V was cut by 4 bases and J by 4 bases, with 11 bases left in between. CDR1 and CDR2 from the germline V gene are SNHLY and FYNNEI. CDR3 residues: CASSARVGNQPQHF. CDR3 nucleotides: TGTGCCAGCAGTGCACGAGTCGGGAATCAGCCCCAGCATTTT.

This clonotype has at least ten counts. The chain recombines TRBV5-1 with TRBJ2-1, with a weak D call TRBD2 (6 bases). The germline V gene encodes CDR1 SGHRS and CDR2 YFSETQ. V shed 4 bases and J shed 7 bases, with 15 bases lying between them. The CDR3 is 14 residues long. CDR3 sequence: CASSNRDFDNEQFF. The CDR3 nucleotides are TGCGCCAGCAGCAACCGGGACTTCGATAATGAGCAGTTCTTC.

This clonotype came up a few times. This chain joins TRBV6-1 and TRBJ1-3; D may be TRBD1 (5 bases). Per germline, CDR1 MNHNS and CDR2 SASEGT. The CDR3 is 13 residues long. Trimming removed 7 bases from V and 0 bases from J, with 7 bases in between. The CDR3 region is CASTGASGNTIYF. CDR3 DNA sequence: TGTGCCAGCACTGGGGCCTCTGGAAACACCATATATTTT.

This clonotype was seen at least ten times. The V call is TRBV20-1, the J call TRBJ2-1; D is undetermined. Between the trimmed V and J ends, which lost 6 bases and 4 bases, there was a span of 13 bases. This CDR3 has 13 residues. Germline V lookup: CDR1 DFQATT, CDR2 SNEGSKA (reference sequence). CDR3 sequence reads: CSALRQSYNEQFF. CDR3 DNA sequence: TGCAGTGCACTTAGGCAGAGTTACAATGAGCAGTTCTTC.

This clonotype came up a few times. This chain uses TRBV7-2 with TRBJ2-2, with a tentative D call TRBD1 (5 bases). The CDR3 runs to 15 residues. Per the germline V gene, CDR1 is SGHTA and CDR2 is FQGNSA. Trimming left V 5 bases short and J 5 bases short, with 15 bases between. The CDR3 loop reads CASSIQGLDTGELFF. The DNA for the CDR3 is TGTGCCAGCAGCATTCAGGGTTTAGATACCGGGGAGCTGTTTTTT.

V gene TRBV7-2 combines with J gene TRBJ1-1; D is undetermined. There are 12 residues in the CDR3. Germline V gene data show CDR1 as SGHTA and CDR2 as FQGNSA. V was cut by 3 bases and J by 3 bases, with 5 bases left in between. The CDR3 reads CASSFGYTEAFF. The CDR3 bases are TGTGCCAGCAGCTTTGGGTACACTGAAGCTTTCTTT.

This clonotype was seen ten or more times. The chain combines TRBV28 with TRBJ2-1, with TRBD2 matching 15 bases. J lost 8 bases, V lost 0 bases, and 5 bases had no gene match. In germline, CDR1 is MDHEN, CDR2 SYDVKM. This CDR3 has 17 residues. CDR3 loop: CASSLWGLAGGGDEQFF. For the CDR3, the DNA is TGTGCCAGCAGTTTATGGGGACTAGCGGGAGGAGGGGATGAGCAGTTCTTC.

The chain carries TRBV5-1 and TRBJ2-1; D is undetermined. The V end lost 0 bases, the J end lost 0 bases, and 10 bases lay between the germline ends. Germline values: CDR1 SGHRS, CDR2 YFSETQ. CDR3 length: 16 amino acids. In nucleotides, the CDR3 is TGCGCCAGCAGCTTGGCGGACCAGAGCTCCTACAATGAGCAGTTCTTC. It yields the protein CASSLADQSSYNEQFF.

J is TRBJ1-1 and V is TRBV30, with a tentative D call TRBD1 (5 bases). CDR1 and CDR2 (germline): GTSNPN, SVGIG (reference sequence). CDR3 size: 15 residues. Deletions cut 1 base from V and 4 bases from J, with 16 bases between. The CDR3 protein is CAWSGGGGSVTEAFF. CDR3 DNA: TGTGCCTGGAGTGGGGGGGGGGGGAGCGTCACTGAAGCTTTCTTT. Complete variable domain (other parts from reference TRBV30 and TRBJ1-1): SQTIHQWPATLVQPVGSPLSLECTVEGTSNPNLYWYRQAAGRGLQLLFYSVGIGQISSEVPQNLSASRPQDRQFILSSKKLLLSDSGFYLCAWSGGGGSVTEAFFGQGTRLTVV.

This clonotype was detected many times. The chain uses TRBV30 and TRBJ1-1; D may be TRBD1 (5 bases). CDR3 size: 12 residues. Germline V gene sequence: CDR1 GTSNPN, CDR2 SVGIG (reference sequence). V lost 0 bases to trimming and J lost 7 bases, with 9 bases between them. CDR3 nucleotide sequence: TGTGCCTGGAGTGTACTGGGGGGTGAAGCTTTCTTT. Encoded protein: CAWSVLGGEAFF.

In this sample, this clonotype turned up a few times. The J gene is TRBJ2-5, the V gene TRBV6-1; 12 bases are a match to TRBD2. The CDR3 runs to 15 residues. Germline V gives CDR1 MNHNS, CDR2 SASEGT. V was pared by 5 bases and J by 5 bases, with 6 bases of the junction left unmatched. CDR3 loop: CASSYGLAGGETQYF. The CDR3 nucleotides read TGTGCCAGCAGTTATGGCCTAGCGGGAGGGGAGACCCAGTACTTC.

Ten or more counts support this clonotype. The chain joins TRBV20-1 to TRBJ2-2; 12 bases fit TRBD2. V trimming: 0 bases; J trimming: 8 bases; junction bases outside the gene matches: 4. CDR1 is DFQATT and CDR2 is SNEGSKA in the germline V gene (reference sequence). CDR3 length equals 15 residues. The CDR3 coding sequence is TGCAGTGCTAGAGAAGGACTAGCGGGATCGGGGGAGCTGTTTTTT. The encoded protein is CSAREGLAGSGELFF.

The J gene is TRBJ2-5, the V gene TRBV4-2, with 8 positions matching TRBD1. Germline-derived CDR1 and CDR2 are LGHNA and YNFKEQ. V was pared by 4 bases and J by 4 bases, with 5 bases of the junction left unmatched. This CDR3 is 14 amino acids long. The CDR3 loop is CASSPGTGAETQYF. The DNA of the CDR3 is TGTGCCAGCAGCCCCGGGACAGGCGCAGAGACCCAGTACTTC.